This T cell receptor (beta chain) originates from a study of human T cells and chemical hapten exposure. Study information: The scalp of each patient received a weekly diphenylcyclopropenone dose for the full roughly 25-week study.

Turning to this clonotype: The antigen remains unidentified.

Under the authors' procedure: Across samples, TCR counts had a median of 95,638 and ranged from roughly 20,000 to 690,600. MiXCR, run by TCRdb on the RACE reads, gives a single entry per CDR3 protein. These V and J calls are TCRdb output, not the study's own analysis. The sample contains just over 350,000 distinct CDR3 sequences, about 6.3% of which appear only once. V was pared by 6 bases and J by 0 bases, with 11 bases between. Germline lookup yields CDR1 KGHSH and CDR2 LQKENI. This CDR3 contains 15 residues. Broader study findings: DPC sensitization did not alter TCRs above 1 in 1000 frequency.

Time point indicated: patch test 2, 6 weeks after DPC sensitization. Treatment given: therapeutic diphenylcyclopropenone sensitization with weekly scalp DPC. This material consisted of whole blood, taken in connection with sensitization to the hapten diphenylcyclopropenone (DPC). The TCR comes from a woman aged 18-35 years with alopecia areata. Some clones in this sample may be carry-over from other donors' samples. The rearrangement joins TRBV18 to TRBJ2-2; D uncertain. CDR3 sequence (DNA): TGTGCCAGCTCGTCGGGCAATTCGAACACCGGGGAGCTGTTTTTT. This gives the protein CASSSGNSNTGELFF.